This is a list of T cell receptor beta chains from one sample in a study of T-cell memory formation after mild COVID-19. Via MiXCR, TCRdb re-called the 5' RACE reads, giving one row per CDR3 protein. The sample yields just over 350,000 distinct CDR3 sequences, around 14% seen once. Sequencing was carried out using PBMCs or a T cell subset sorted from them (not recorded which). The receptors shown here come from a young man who had mild COVID-19 (a few samples of this study predate the infection). Cell type and time point are not known. The CDR3 runs from the conserved cysteine through the conserved F or W. A D gene is named only where the DNA matches it firmly. Not every row has a clone size; where given, it reads once, few, many or a size class.

d_call | clone_size | j_call | v_call | cdr3_length | cdr3_aa | cdr3_nt
TRBD1 | . | TRBJ1-1 | TRBV12-3/TRBV12-4 | 15 | CASRTPGQGATEAFF | TGTGCCAGCAGGACCCCGGGACAGGGGGCCACTGAAGCTTTCTTT
. | few | TRBJ2-5 | TRBV12-3/TRBV12-4 | 12 | CASCRDCETQYF | TGTGCCAGCTGCCGGGACTGTGAGACCCAGTACTTC
. | . | TRBJ1-1 | TRBV6-5 | 15 | CASSYSPRQDTEAFF | TGTGCCAGCAGTTACTCGCCAAGACAGGACACTGAAGCTTTCTTT
TRBD2 | . | TRBJ2-2 | TRBV27 | 17 | CASSSTAGGPGTGELFF | TGTGCCAGCAGTTCCACCGCGGGGGGGCCGGGAACCGGGGAGCTGTTTTTT
TRBD2 | few | TRBJ2-1 | TRBV6-5 | 16 | CASSYPGLAGSIEQFF | TGTGCCAGCAGTTATCCGGGACTAGCGGGGAGTATTGAGCAGTTCTTC
. | . | TRBJ1-6 | TRBV7-2 | 13 | CASSLERGSPLHF | TGTGCCAGCAGCTTAGAGAGGGGTTCACCCCTCCACTTT
. | few | TRBJ2-3 | TRBV5-1 | 15 | CASSLERPSTDTQYF | TGCGCCAGCAGCTTGGAGCGACCTAGCACAGATACGCAGTATTTT
. | few | TRBJ2-5 | TRBV7-8 | 16 | CASRQDSTAEQETQYF | TGTGCCAGCAGGCAGGACAGCACAGCGGAACAAGAGACCCAGTACTTC
. | . | TRBJ2-3 | TRBV5-1 | 18 | CASSRNILGQAGEDTQYF | TGCGCCAGCAGCCGAAATATCCTCGGACAGGCGGGAGAGGATACGCAGTATTTT
TRBD1 | few | TRBJ2-4 | TRBV7-9 | 15 | CASSLVGQAKNIQYF | TGTGCCAGCAGCCTAGTGGGACAGGCCAAAAACATTCAGTACTTC
TRBD1 | many | TRBJ1-6 | TRBV11-2 | 16 | CASTPEGQGGLSPLHF | TGTGCCAGCACCCCGGAAGGACAGGGAGGACTCTCACCCCTCCACTTT
. | . | TRBJ2-7 | TRBV6-6 | 17 | CASSYSIARGFSYEQYF | TGTGCCAGCAGTTACTCGATAGCCAGGGGTTTCTCCTACGAGCAGTACTTC
. | . | TRBJ1-6 | TRBV15 | 15 | CATSRVTASLVPLHF | TGTGCCACCAGCAGAGTAACAGCCAGCCTAGTACCCCTCCACTTT
. | . | TRBJ1-1 | TRBV5-4 | 14 | CASSRPWMNTEAFF | TGTGCCAGCAGCCGCCCCTGGATGAACACTGAAGCTTTCTTT
. | many | TRBJ1-6 | TRBV2 | 14 | CASSPDSYNSPLHF | TGTGCCAGCTCGCCAGACTCCTATAATTCACCCCTCCACTTT
. | . | TRBJ2-1 | TRBV29-1 | 11 | CSVDGRNEQFF | TGCAGCGTAGATGGACGGAACGAGCAGTTCTTC
. | . | TRBJ1-6 | TRBV6-5 | 14 | CASSYRGNHSPLHF | TGTGCCAGCAGTTACCGAGGGAATCATTCACCCCTCCACTTT
. | few | TRBJ2-6 | TRBV7-2 | 15 | CASSLEQSGANVLTF | TGTGCCAGCAGCTTAGAACAGTCTGGGGCCAACGTCCTGACTTTC
. | many | TRBJ2-6 | TRBV9 | 17 | CASSVEGESSGANVLTF | TGTGCCAGCAGCGTAGAGGGAGAGAGCTCTGGGGCCAACGTCCTGACTTTC
. | few | TRBJ2-3 | TRBV6-5 | 16 | CASSFSGITSTDTQYF | TGTGCCAGCAGTTTTTCAGGGATAACTAGCACAGATACGCAGTATTTT
. | many | TRBJ2-2 | TRBV5-1 | 15 | CASSLAGPNTGELFF | TGCGCCAGCAGCTTGGCAGGACCGAACACCGGGGAGCTGTTTTTT
. | . | TRBJ1-1 | TRBV6-5 | 15 | CASTNHEGGWPEAFF | TGTGCCAGCACCAACCACGAAGGAGGGTGGCCTGAAGCTTTCTTT
. | few | TRBJ1-4 | TRBV5-1 | 16 | CASSLRTAINNEKLFF | TGCGCCAGCAGCTTGCGGACAGCGATTAATAATGAAAAACTGTTTTTT
. | . | TRBJ2-5 | TRBV14 | 13 | CASRASAEGTQYF | TGTGCCAGCAGGGCTAGCGCCGAGGGGACCCAGTACTTC
. | few | TRBJ1-6 | TRBV20-1 | 16 | CSARDLASSYNSPLHF | TGCAGTGCTAGAGATCTGGCAAGCTCCTATAATTCACCCCTCCACTTT
. | . | TRBJ1-2 | TRBV11-2 | 12 | CASSSEMGSYTF | TGTGCCAGCAGCTCTGAAATGGGAAGCTACACCTTC
TRBD1 | few | TRBJ2-7 | TRBV29-1 | 13 | CSVSMDRVGEQYF | TGCAGCGTTTCTATGGACAGGGTAGGAGAGCAGTACTTC
. | . | TRBJ2-5 | TRBV12-3/TRBV12-4 | 13 | CASSSQGPETQYF | TGTGCCAGCAGTTCTCAGGGCCCCGAGACCCAGTACTTC
TRBD2 | few | TRBJ2-3 | TRBV2 | 18 | CASSKIAVVAGGTDTQYF | TGTGCCAGCAGTAAAATTGCGGTCGTAGCGGGGGGCACAGATACGCAGTATTTT
. | few | TRBJ2-1 | TRBV6-2/TRBV6-3 | 15 | CASSFWRGSYNEQFF | TGTGCCAGCAGTTTTTGGAGGGGCTCCTACAATGAGCAGTTCTTC
. | . | TRBJ1-2 | TRBV9 | 15 | CASSVGGGSREGYTF | TGTGCCAGCAGCGTAGGGGGGGGCTCAAGGGAGGGCTACACCTTC